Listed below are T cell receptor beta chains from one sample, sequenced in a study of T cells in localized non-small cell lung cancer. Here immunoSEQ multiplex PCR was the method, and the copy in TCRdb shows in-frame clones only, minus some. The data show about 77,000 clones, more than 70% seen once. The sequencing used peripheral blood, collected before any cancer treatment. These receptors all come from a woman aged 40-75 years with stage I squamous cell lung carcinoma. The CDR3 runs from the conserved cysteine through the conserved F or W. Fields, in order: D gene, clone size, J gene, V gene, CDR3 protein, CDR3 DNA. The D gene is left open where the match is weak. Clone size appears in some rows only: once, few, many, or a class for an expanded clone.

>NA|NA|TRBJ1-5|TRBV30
CAWRGSGRNQPQHF
TGTGCCTGGAGGGGGTCGGGGCGCAATCAGCCCCAGCATTTT
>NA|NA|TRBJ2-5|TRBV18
CASSPEETQYF
TGTGCCAGCTCACCTGAAGAGACCCAGTACTTC
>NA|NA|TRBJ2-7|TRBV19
CASSIEARAVDEQYF
TGTGCCAGTAGTATAGAGGCCAGGGCAGTCGACGAGCAGTACTTC
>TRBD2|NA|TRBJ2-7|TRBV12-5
CASGFGGRSGSYEQYF
TGTGCTAGTGGTTTCGGGGGGAGAAGCGGATCCTACGAGCAGTACTTC
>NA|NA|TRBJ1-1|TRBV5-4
CASSLEGGVEAFF
TGTGCCAGCAGCTTGGAGGGAGGCGTCGAAGCTTTCTTT
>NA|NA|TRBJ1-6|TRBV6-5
CASSYRGYNSPLHF
TGTGCCAGCAGTTACAGGGGTTATAATTCACCCCTCCACTTT
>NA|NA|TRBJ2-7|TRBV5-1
CASSPTVNYEQYF
TGCGCCAGCAGCCCGACAGTTAACTACGAGCAGTACTTC
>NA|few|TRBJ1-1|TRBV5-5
CASSLRVKGTEAFF
TGTGCCAGCAGCTTGAGGGTAAAGGGGACTGAAGCTTTCTTT
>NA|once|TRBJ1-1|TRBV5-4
CASSSGDGTEAFF
TGTGCCAGCAGCTCAGGGGACGGGACTGAAGCTTTCTTT
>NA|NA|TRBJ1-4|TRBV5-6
CASSLKIGSTNEKLFF
TGTGCCAGCAGCTTAAAGATCGGTTCGACTAATGAAAAACTGTTTTTT
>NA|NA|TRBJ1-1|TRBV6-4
CASSEREDTEAFF
TGTGCCAGCAGTGAGAGGGAGGACACTGAAGCTTTCTTT
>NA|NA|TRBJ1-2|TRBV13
CASSLGQGNYGYTF
TGTGCCAGCAGCTTAGGACAGGGTAACTATGGCTACACCTTC
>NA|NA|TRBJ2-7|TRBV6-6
CASSRPYEQYF
TGTGCCAGCAGTCGACCATACGAGCAGTACTTC
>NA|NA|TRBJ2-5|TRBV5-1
CASSLGSSAQETQYF
TGCGCCAGCAGCCTTGGGAGTAGCGCTCAAGAGACCCAGTACTTC
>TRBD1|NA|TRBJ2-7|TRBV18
CASSTSGQGREQYF
TGTGCCAGCTCAACATCGGGACAGGGACGCGAGCAGTACTTC
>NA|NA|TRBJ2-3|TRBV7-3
CASMGARGSDTQYF
TGTGCCAGCATGGGGGCAAGGGGCTCAGATACGCAGTATTTT
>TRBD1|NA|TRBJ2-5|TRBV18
CASSPPTGQGDQETQYF
TGTGCCAGCTCACCACCGACGGGACAGGGGGATCAAGAGACCCAGTACTTC
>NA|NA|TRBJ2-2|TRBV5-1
CASSLRQTNTGELFF
TGCGCCAGCAGCTTGAGACAGACGAACACCGGGGAGCTGTTTTTT
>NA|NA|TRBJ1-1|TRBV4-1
CASSQEWGANTEAFF
TGCGCCAGCAGCCAAGAGTGGGGAGCGAACACTGAAGCTTTCTTT
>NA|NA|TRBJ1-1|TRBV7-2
CASSFSDSNTEAFF
TGTGCCAGCAGCTTCTCGGATTCGAACACTGAAGCTTTCTTT
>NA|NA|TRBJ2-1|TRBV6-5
CASSFRGYNEQFF
TGTGCCAGCAGTTTCAGGGGTTACAATGAGCAGTTCTTC
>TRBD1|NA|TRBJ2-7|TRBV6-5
CASSMQGASSYEQYF
TGTGCCAGCAGTATGCAGGGGGCTAGCTCCTACGAGCAGTACTTC
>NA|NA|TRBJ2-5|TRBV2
CASSRKLGETQYF
TGTGCCAGCAGCCGCAAGCTCGGTGAGACCCAGTACTTC
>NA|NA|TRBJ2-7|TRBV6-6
CASSLTRSYEQYF
TGTGCCAGCAGTTTGACGCGGAGCTACGAGCAGTACTTC
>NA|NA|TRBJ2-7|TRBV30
CAWGDTHLYEQYF
TGTGCCTGGGGGGACACCCACCTATACGAGCAGTACTTC
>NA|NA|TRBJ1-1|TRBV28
CASLQTGRRRAFF
TGTGCCAGCCTGCAGACAGGACGTAGAAGAGCTTTCTTT
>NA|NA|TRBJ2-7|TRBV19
CASSVTLSFPLSYEQYF
TGTGCCAGTAGTGTCACCTTAAGCTTTCCCTTATCCTACGAGCAGTACTTC
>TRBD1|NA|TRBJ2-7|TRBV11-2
CASSLVGDRGYEQYF
TGTGCCAGCAGCTTAGTAGGGGACAGAGGCTACGAGCAGTACTTC
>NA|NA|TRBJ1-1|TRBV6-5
CASRHQGGGNTEAFF
TGTGCCAGCAGACACCAAGGGGGGGGGAACACTGAAGCTTTCTTT
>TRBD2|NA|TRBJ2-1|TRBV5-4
CASSSGTSDYNEQFF
TGTGCCAGCAGCTCCGGGACTAGCGACTACAATGAGCAGTTCTTC
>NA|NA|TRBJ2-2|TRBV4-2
CASSHPQASNTGELFF
TGTGCCAGCAGCCACCCCCAGGCGTCGAACACCGGGGAGCTGTTTTTT
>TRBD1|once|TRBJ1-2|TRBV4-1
CASTSRAGGNYGYTF
TGCGCCAGCACCAGTAGGGCAGGGGGGAACTATGGCTACACCTTC
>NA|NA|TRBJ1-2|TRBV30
CAWRYRAGYTF
TGTGCCTGGAGATACAGGGCCGGCTACACCTTC
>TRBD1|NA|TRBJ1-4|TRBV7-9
CASSLGTAYNEKLFF
TGTGCCAGCAGTCTTGGGACAGCCTATAATGAAAAACTGTTTTTT
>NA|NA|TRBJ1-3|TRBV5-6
CASSLTGGKGNTIYF
TGTGCCAGCAGCCTCACCGGAGGGAAGGGAAACACCATATATTTT
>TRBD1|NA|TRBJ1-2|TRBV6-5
CASSSTTGGSGYTF
TGTGCCAGCAGCAGTACGACAGGGGGCTCTGGCTACACCTTC
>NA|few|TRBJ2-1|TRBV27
CASSLSRTSGNEQFF
TGTGCCAGCAGTTTATCAAGAACGTCCGGGAATGAGCAGTTCTTC
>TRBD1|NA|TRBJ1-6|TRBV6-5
CASTAGQGFNSPLHF
TGTGCCAGCACCGCGGGACAGGGTTTTAATTCACCCCTCCACTTT
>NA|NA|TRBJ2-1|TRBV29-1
CSVDRKFNEQFF
TGCAGCGTTGATAGGAAGTTCAATGAGCAGTTCTTC
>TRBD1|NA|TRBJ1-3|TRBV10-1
CASSPDRIFTGNTIYF
TGCGCCAGCAGTCCGGACAGGATCTTCACTGGAAACACCATATATTTT
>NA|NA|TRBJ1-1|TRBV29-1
CSVGQTINTEAFF
TGCAGCGTTGGACAGACTATTAACACTGAAGCTTTCTTT
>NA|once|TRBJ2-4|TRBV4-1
CASSQGLLARAKNIQYF
TGCGCCAGCAGCCAAGGTCTCCTAGCGAGAGCCAAAAACATTCAGTACTTC
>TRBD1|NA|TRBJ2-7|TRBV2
CASWPGGGYEQYF
TGTGCCAGCTGGCCAGGGGGTGGGTACGAGCAGTACTTC
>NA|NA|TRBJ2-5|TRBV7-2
CASSLFGESQYF
TGTGCCAGCAGCTTATTTGGCGAGTCCCAGTACTTC
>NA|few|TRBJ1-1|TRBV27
CASSLRGGLNTEAFF
TGTGCCAGCAGTCTTCGGGGGGGGTTGAACACTGAAGCTTTCTTT
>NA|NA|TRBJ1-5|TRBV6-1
CASSGQTDQPQHF
TGTGCCAGCAGTGGACAGACCGATCAGCCCCAGCATTTT
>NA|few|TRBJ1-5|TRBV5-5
CASSLLTREPQHF
TGTGCCAGCAGCCTCCTGACCCGCGAGCCCCAGCATTTT
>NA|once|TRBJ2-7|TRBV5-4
CASSPPGTRGEQYF
TGTGCCAGCAGCCCCCCCGGGACTCGAGGGGAGCAGTACTTC
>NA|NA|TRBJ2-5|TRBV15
CATSRELSRGETQYF
TGTGCCACCAGCAGAGAACTCAGCCGAGGGGAGACCCAGTACTTC
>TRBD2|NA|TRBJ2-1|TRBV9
CASSEAGTRSYEQFF
TGTGCCAGCAGCGAGGCCGGGACTAGGTCGTATGAGCAGTTCTTC
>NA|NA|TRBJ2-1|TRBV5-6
CASSFGPNNEQFF
TGTGCCAGCAGCTTCGGGCCCAACAATGAGCAGTTCTTC
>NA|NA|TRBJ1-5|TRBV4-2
CASSQDPDRSNQPQHF
TGTGCCAGCAGCCAAGATCCCGACAGAAGCAATCAGCCCCAGCATTTT